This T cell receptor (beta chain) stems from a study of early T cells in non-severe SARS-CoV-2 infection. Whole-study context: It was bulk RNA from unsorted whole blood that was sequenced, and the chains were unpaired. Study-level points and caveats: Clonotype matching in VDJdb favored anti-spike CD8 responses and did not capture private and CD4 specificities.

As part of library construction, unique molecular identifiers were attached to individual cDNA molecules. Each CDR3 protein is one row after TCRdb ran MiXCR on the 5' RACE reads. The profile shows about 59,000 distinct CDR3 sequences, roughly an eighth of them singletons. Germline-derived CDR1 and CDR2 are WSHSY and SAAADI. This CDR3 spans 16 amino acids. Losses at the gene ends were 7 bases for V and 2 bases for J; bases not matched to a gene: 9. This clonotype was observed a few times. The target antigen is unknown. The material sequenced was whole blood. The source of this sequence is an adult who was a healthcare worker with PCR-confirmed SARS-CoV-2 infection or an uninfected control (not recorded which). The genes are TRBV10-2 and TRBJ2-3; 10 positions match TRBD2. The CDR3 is CASKGVLAGDTDTQYF. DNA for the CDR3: TGCGCCAGCAAGGGGGTGCTAGCGGGGGACACAGATACGCAGTATTTT.